This T cell receptor beta chain was found in a study of glioma-infiltrating T cells after dendritic cell vaccination. Produced via immunoSEQ multiplex PCR; TCRdb's table is partial and in-frame only. Here the sample spans 91,000 or so clones, around 80% being singletons. Noted time point: after dendritic cell vaccination, including at tumor progression/relapse. This CDR3 is built from 20 residues. With V trimmed by 1 base and J by 1 base, 10 bases remained unmatched. Germline V gene data show CDR1 as MGHRA and CDR2 as YSYEKL. The source material was blood, sampled after dendritic cell vaccination. V and J are TRBV4-1 and TRBJ2-7, with TRBD2 matching over 16 bases. The sequence derives from a human donor with glioblastoma. CDR3 residues: CASSQVRLPGLAGGSYEQYF. As DNA, the CDR3 is TGCGCCAGCAGCCAAGTACGCCTACCGGGACTAGCGGGAGGGTCCTACGAGCAGTACTTC.